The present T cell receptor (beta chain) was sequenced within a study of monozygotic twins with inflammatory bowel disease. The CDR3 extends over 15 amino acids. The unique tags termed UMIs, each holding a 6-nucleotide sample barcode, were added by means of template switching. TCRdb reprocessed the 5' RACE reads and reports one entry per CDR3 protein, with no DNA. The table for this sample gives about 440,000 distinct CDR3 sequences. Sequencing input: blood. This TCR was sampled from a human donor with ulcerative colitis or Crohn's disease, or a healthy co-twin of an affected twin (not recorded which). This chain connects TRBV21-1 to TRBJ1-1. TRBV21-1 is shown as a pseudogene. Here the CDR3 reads CASSKVSRENTEAFF.